The 18 T cell receptor beta chains below were found in one sample sequenced in a study of human T cells and chemical hapten exposure. Stated time point: patch test 2, 6 weeks after DPC sensitization. The treatment is: therapeutic diphenylcyclopropenone sensitization with weekly scalp DPC. Each CDR3 protein gets one entry after TCRdb re-called the RACE reads with MiXCR. This sample has around 99,000 distinct CDR3 sequences, with about a tenth found just once. Specimen: whole blood, collected in connection with sensitization to the hapten diphenylcyclopropenone (DPC). Receptors originate from a woman aged 40 to 49 with alopecia areata. Some clones in this sample may be carry-over from other donors' samples.

The rearrangement uses TRBV7-2 and TRBJ2-1; 8 bases fit TRBD2. CDR3 length: 15 residues. Looked up from germline, CDR1 is SGHTA and CDR2 is FQGNSA. Losses at the gene ends were 1 base for V and 8 bases for J; bases not matched to a gene: 7. This CDR3 reads CASSLERGGLDEQFF. Written as DNA, the CDR3 is TGTGCCAGCAGCTTAGAACGGGGGGGCCTGGATGAGCAGTTCTTC.

V and J are TRBV6-5 and TRBJ2-3; no firm D call. Germline lookup yields CDR1 MNHEY and CDR2 SVGAGI. The V and J ends lost 8 bases and 3 bases respectively, with 12 bases between them. The CDR3 totals 13 residues. The CDR3 nucleotides are TGTGCCAGCCGACCCTATATAACAGATACGCAGTATTTT. Its protein product is CASRPYITDTQYF.

The chain recombines TRBV14 with TRBJ2-7, with 9 bases that match TRBD1. Looked up from germline, CDR1 is SGHDN and CDR2 is FVKESK. The CDR3 is 14 amino acids. V trimming: 5 bases; J trimming: 5 bases; junction bases outside the gene matches: 7. CDR3 amino acids: CASSGRDRVHEQYF. CDR3 DNA: TGTGCCAGCAGCGGACGGGACAGGGTCCACGAGCAGTACTTC.

The chain employs TRBV4-2 and TRBJ1-5; tentative D call: TRBD1 (6 bases). The length of the CDR3 is 15 residues. Germline V gene lookup returns CDR1 LGHNA and CDR2 YNFKEQ. V was clipped by 2 bases and J by 3 bases, with 11 bases between them. DNA for the CDR3: TGTGCCAGCAGCCAACAAGGACAGATCAATCAGCCCCAGCATTTT. This sequence encodes CASSQQGQINQPQHF.

The rearrangement links TRBV29-1 to TRBJ1-1; TRBD1 aligns across 7 bases. Trimming took 5 bases from V and 4 from J; bases not matched to a gene: 4. The CDR3 spans 12 residues. The germline V gene encodes CDR1 SQVTM and CDR2 ANQGSEA. This chain's CDR3 is CSVYRGFTEAFF. The DNA of the CDR3 is TGCAGCGTTTACAGGGGATTCACTGAAGCTTTCTTT.

The chain employs TRBV5-1 and TRBJ2-7, with D tentatively TRBD1 (6 bases). Trimming cost V 0 bases and J 3 bases, with 10 bases left between them. The CDR3 runs 14 residues. Germline CDR1 is SGHRS and CDR2 is YFSETQ. The CDR3 is CASSLGQARYEQYF. CDR3 nucleotide sequence: TGCGCCAGCAGCTTGGGACAGGCCCGCTACGAGCAGTACTTC.

The table lists this clonotype with many counts. The chain combines TRBV5-7 with TRBJ2-1; TRBD2 matches 15 bases. TRBV5-7 is reported as an ORF; its role is uncertain. The CDR3 covers 17 residues. Trimming cost V 4 bases and J 4 bases; bases outside gene matches: 6. The CDR3 nucleotides are TGTGCCAGCAGCATGGGACTAGCGGGGGGCCCGTACAATGAGCAGTTCTTC. This gives the protein CASSMGLAGGPYNEQFF.

In this sample, this clonotype turned up many times. CDR3: CSVGLNTEAFF. The CDR3 DNA reads as TGCAGCGTTGGTCTGAACACTGAAGCTTTCTTT. The rearrangement links TRBV29-1 to TRBJ1-1; no reliable D call. Trimming cost V 4 bases and J 0 bases, with 3 bases left between them. Germline lookup yields CDR1 SQVTM and CDR2 ANQGSEA. The CDR3 runs to 11 residues.

The V call is TRBV11-1, the J call TRBJ2-7; tentatively, D is TRBD1 (6 bases). This CDR3 region has 14 residues. V was shortened by 5 bases and J by 3 bases, with 14 bases between the two germline ends. Looked up from germline, CDR1 is SGHAT and CDR2 is FQDESV (reference sequence). The CDR3 is CASSAGTQVYEQYF. The CDR3 nucleotides read TGTGCCAGCAGCGCCGGGACACAAGTCTACGAGCAGTACTTC.

The CDR3 loop is CASSSWSSGEEETQYF. CDR3 nucleotides: TGTGCCAGCAGCTCTTGGTCTAGCGGGGAGGAAGAGACCCAGTACTTC. The chain links TRBV6-2 or TRBV6-3 to TRBJ2-5, with 9 bases identical to TRBD2. Looked up from germline, CDR1 is MNHEY and CDR2 is SVGEGT. V was pared by 6 bases and J by 3 bases, with 11 bases of the junction left unmatched. CDR3 length: 16 amino acids.

This clonotype was picked up many times. The V call is TRBV25-1, the J call TRBJ2-3; possibly TRBD2 for D (6 bases). The CDR3 contains 17 residues. Trimming removed 4 bases from V and 0 bases from J, with 17 bases in between. Germline CDR1 is MGHDK and CDR2 is SYGVNS. CDR3 amino acids: CASSGRSGVPSTDTQYF. CDR3 nucleotide sequence: TGTGCCAGCAGTGGACGGTCGGGAGTACCCAGCACAGATACGCAGTATTTT.

This clonotype was recorded at least ten times. The chain recombines TRBV4-1 with TRBJ2-2; a weak D match, TRBD1 (5 bases). This CDR3 is 15 amino acids long. The germline gives CDR1 MGHRA, CDR2 YSYEKL. Trimming cost V 2 bases and J 2 bases, with 9 bases left between them. CDR3 protein: CASSQLGQNTGELFF. CDR3 nucleotide sequence: TGCGCCAGCAGCCAACTAGGACAAAACACCGGGGAGCTGTTTTTT.

J is TRBJ1-5 and V is TRBV6-2 or TRBV6-3; no definite D call. Trimming shortened V by 5 bases and J by 9 bases, and 8 bases separated the two germline ends. CDR3 size: 11 residues. Germline assignment: CDR1 MNHEY and CDR2 SVGEGT. CDR3 sequence reads: CASSRLGPQHF. In DNA, the CDR3 is TGTGCCAGCAGTCGCCTAGGGCCCCAGCATTTT.

This clonotype showed up many times. This chain joins TRBV5-4 and TRBJ2-5; 12 bases are shared with TRBD2. Per germline, CDR1 SGHNT and CDR2 YYREEE (reference sequence). After removal of 4 bases from V and 5 bases from J, the junction contained 9 bases not matched to a gene. This CDR3 has 16 residues. The CDR3, as DNA: TGTGCCAGCAGCCTATCCCTAGCGGGGGGGCAGGAGACCCAGTACTTC. Its translation is CASSLSLAGGQETQYF.

The V call is TRBV5-4, the J call TRBJ1-3; D gene unclear. This CDR3 has 11 amino acids. Germline CDR1 reads SGHNT; CDR2 reads YYREEE (reference sequence). V lost 4 bases to trimming and J lost 13 bases, with 12 bases between them. This CDR3 is CASSHDRTIYF. Written as DNA, the CDR3 is TGTGCCAGCAGCCACGACCGGACTATATATTTT.

This clonotype was counted many times. V usage is TRBV7-8 and J usage is TRBJ2-5; TRBD2 aligns across 9 bases. The germline gives CDR1 SGHVS, CDR2 FQNEAQ. CDR3 length: 16 amino acids. Trimming at V came to 0 bases and at J to 2 bases, leaving 4 bases not matched to a gene. CDR3 coding DNA: TGTGCCAGCAGCTTAGCCCTAGCGGGACCACAAGAGACCCAGTACTTC. The encoded protein is CASSLALAGPQETQYF.

This clonotype was seen many times. The rearrangement uses TRBV21-1 and TRBJ2-5; the table's D call TRBD1 went unverified against the DNA. TRBV21-1 is a pseudogene. The CDR3 consists of 13 residues. The CDR3 nucleotides are TGTGCCAGCACACCGAGGGGACAAGAGACCCAGTACTTC. This encodes CASTPRGQETQYF.

This clonotype has more than one count but fewer than ten. The chain uses TRBV11-3 and TRBJ2-1, with a possible D match to TRBD2 (5 bases). V was pared by 5 bases and J by 2 bases, with 16 bases between. CDR3 size: 16 residues. Per germline, CDR1 SGHNT and CDR2 YENEEA. This CDR3 reads CASSHRGMVPYNEQFF. The CDR3 region has the DNA TGTGCCAGCAGCCACCGGGGTATGGTACCCTACAATGAGCAGTTCTTC.